The table lists the clone carrying this TCR beta chain with a count of one. CDR3 length: 16 amino acids. The germline CDR1 and CDR2 sequences are KGHSH and LQKENI. Germline trimming cut 3 bases from V and 1 base from J; bases unmatched to any gene: 5. This specimen belongs to a study of shared clonotypes between healthy human individuals. Splitting of each subset's genomic DNA was done evenly across several immunoSEQ plates. The table came from immunoSEQ multiplex PCR; TCRdb's copy has only in-frame clones and leaves some out. The table shows about 2.4 million clones, with over 85% occurring only once.

The gene calls are TRBV18 and TRBJ2-3; TRBD2 agrees at 9 bases. Sequencing input: naive CD4+ T cells from PBMCs. As to subset: CD45RA+ positively selected. The clonotype comes from a man younger than 30 in good health. Some clones in this sample may be carry-over from other donors' samples. CDR3 nucleotide sequence: TGTGCCAGCTCACCCTCACTAGCGGGCCGCACAGATACGCAGTATTTT. Its protein is CASSPSLAGRTDTQYF. The whole variable domain, filled in from reference TRBV18 and TRBJ2-3, reads NAGVMQNPRHLVRRRGQEARLRCSPMKGHSHVYWYRQLPEEGLKFMVYLQKENIIDESGMPKERFSAEFPKEGPSILRIQQVVRGDSAAYFCASSPSLAGRTDTQYFGPGTRLTVL.